The next 8 T cell receptor beta chains were all read from a single sample in a study of T cell clones after liver transplantation. The method was immunoSEQ multiplex PCR; TCRdb's version includes in-frame clones alone and lacks a portion of them. The sample includes around 100,000 clones, around 86% of them seen just once. The sample here was CD4+ T cells from blood, taken before liver transplant. Every receptor here comes from a human donor who received a liver transplant.

The chain couples TRBV6-6 to TRBJ1-5, with unresolved D. CDR1 is MNHNY and CDR2 is SVGAGI in the germline V gene (reference sequence). The CDR3 is 14 amino acids. Trimming cost V 3 bases and J 5 bases, with 11 bases left between them. CDR3 amino acids: CASSYWAEDQPQHF. For the CDR3, the DNA is TGTGCCAGCAGTTATTGGGCAGAAGATCAGCCCCAGCATTTT.

This clone was seen a single time. The CDR3 nucleotides are TGTGCCAGCAGCTCCAGGGGACTAGCGGGATCGGGGCAGACCGGGGAGCTGTTTTTT. The encoded protein is CASSSRGLAGSGQTGELFF. V usage is TRBV7-3 and J usage is TRBJ2-2, with TRBD2 matching 13 bases. The V gene end was trimmed by 4 bases and the J gene end by 5 bases; junction bases not matched to a gene: 13. CDR3 length equals 19 residues. Germline V gene lookup returns CDR1 SGHTA and CDR2 FQGTGA.

V is TRBV5-4 and J is TRBJ1-5; D unresolved. This CDR3 has 15 amino acids. Germline CDR1 SGHNT, CDR2 YYREEE (reference sequence). Trimming pared 4 bases from V and 1 base from J, leaving 12 bases between. The CDR3 sequence: CASSPGPLSNQPQHF. CDR3 in DNA: TGTGCCAGCAGCCCGGGCCCCCTAAGCAATCAGCCCCAGCATTTT. The variable domain in full, completed from reference TRBV5-4 and TRBJ1-5, reads ETGVTQSPTHLIKTRGQQVTLRCSSQSGHNTVSWYQQALGQGPQFIFQYYREEENGRGNFPPRFSGLQFPNYSSELNVNALELDDSALYLCASSPGPLSNQPQHFGDGTRLSIL.

This clone appeared a single time. This sequence joins TRBV27 and TRBJ2-5, with 10 bases aligning to TRBD2. The junction had 14 bases not matched to a gene; V was cut back by 6 bases and J by 1 base. There are 18 residues in the CDR3. Germline CDR1 is MNHEY and CDR2 is SMNVEV (reference sequence). The CDR3 loop reads CASRLQTWTSGSQETQYF. CDR3 bases: TGTGCCAGCAGACTTCAAACTTGGACTAGCGGAAGCCAAGAGACCCAGTACTTC.

V is TRBV6-1 and J is TRBJ1-1; D possibly corresponds to TRBD1 (6 bases). V was cut by 6 bases and J by 6 bases, with 8 bases left in between. This CDR3 region has 11 residues. Germline V gives CDR1 MNHNS, CDR2 SASEGT. In DNA, the CDR3 is TGTGCCAGCAGAGACAGGCCTGAAGCTTTCTTT. Its translation is CASRDRPEAFF.

The V and J genes are TRBV4-1 and TRBJ1-1; TRBD1 might be the D (5 bases). Germline V gives CDR1 MGHRA, CDR2 YSYEKL. Trimming took off 4 bases at V and 4 bases at J, with 10 bases between the two ends. This CDR3 spans 13 amino acids. As DNA, the CDR3 is TGCGCCAGCAGCCGTGAGGGGTTCACTGAAGCTTTCTTT. The encoded protein is CASSREGFTEAFF.

This clone was seen only a few times. V and J are TRBV28 and TRBJ2-3; D is possibly TRBD1 (5 bases). This CDR3 region has 16 residues. Trimming shortened V by 5 bases and J by 1 base, and 16 bases separated the two germline ends. Looked up from germline, CDR1 is MDHEN and CDR2 is SYDVKM. The CDR3: CASSDMGRGGTDTQYF. CDR3 DNA: TGTGCCAGCAGTGACATGGGGCGAGGCGGCACAGATACGCAGTATTTT.

The rearrangement links TRBV21-1 to TRBJ2-1; TRBD2, the D gene given by the table, was not confirmed from the DNA. TRBV21-1 corresponds to a pseudogene. The CDR3 has 19 amino acids. The CDR3 nucleotides read TGTGCCAGCAACAAAGGCCGGGGGACGACACACAGACCCCACAATGAGCAGTTCTTC. Translated: CASNKGRGTTHRPHNEQFF.